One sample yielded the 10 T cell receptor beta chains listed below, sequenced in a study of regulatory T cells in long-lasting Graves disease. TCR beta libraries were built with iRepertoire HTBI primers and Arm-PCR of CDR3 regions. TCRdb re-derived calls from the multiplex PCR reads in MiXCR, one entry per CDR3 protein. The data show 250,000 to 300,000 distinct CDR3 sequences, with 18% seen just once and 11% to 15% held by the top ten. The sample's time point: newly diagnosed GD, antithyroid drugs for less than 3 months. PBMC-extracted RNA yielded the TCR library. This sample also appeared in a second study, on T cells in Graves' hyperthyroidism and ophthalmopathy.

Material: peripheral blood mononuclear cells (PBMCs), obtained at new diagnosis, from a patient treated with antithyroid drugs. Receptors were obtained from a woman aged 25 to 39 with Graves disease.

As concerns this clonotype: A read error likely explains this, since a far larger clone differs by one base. The CDR3 region is CASSRTTVYEQYF. The DNA for the CDR3 is TGTGCCAGCAGTCGGACGACTGTCTACGAGCAGTACTTC. The chain combines TRBV6-2 or TRBV6-3 with TRBJ2-7; D ambiguous. Looked up from germline, CDR1 is MNHEY and CDR2 is SVGEGT. The CDR3 extends over 13 amino acids. With 5 bases removed from V and 3 bases from J, the gap between germline ends came to 11 bases.

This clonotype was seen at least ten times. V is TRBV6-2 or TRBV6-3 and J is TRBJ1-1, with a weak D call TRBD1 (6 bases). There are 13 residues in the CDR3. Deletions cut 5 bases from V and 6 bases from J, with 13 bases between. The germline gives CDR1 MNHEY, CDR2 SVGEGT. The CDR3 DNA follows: TGTGCCAGCAGTGAAGGTGGGGGGCCTGAAGCTTTCTTT. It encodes CASSEGGGPEAFF.

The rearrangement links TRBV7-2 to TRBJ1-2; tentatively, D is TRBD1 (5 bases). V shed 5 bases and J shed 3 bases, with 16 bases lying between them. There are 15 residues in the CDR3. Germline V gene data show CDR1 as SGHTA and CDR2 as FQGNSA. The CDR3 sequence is CASSRRALGDYGYTF. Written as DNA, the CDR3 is TGTGCCAGCAGCCGCCGGGCCTTAGGGGACTATGGCTACACCTTC.

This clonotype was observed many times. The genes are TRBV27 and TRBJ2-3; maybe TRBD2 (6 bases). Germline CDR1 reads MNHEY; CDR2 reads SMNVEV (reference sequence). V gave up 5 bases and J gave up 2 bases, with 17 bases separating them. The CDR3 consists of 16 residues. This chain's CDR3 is CASSPHGREDTDTQYF. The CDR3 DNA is TGTGCCAGCAGTCCCCATGGCAGGGAGGACACAGATACGCAGTATTTT.

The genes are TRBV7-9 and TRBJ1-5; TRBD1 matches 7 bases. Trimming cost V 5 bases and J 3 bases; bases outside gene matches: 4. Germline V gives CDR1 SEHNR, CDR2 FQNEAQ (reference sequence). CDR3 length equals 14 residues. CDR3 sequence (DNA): TGTGCCAGCAGCAAGACAGGGACCAATCAGCCCCAGCATTTT. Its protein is CASSKTGTNQPQHF.

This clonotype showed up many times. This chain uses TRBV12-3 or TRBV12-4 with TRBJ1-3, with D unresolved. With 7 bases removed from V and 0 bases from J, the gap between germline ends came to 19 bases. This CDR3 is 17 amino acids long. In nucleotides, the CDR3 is TGTGCCAGCACCCCTCACTTTGCAGGAAGCTCTGGAAACACCATATATTTT. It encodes CASTPHFAGSSGNTIYF.

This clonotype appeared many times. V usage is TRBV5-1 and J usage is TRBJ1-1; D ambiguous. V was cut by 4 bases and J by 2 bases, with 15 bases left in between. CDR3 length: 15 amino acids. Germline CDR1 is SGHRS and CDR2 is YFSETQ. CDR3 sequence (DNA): TGCGCCAGCAGCCAACAAGCTGGGGTAAACACTGAAGCTTTCTTT. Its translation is CASSQQAGVNTEAFF.

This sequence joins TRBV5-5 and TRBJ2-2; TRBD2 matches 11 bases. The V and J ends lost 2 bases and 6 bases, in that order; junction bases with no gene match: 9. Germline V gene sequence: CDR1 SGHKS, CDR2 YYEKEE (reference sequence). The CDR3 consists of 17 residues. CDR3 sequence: CASSLLAGAQRPGELFF. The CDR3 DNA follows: TGTGCCAGCAGCTTACTAGCGGGGGCGCAGAGGCCCGGGGAGCTGTTTTTT.

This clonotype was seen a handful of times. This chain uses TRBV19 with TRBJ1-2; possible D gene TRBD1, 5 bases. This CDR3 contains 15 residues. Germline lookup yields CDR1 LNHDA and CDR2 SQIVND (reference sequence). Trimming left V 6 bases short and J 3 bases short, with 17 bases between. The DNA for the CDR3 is TGTGCCAGTAGCGTGGGGACGGTTAGGGACTATGGCTACACCTTC. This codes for CASSVGTVRDYGYTF.

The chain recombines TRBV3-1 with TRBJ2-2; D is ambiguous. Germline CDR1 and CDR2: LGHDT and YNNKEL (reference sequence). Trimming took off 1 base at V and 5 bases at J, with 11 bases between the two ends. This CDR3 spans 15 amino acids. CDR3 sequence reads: CASSQGPLKTGELFF. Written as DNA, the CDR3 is TGTGCCAGCAGCCAAGGACCGCTGAAGACCGGGGAGCTGTTTTTT.